A single sample is the source of the 2 T cell receptor beta chains below, sequenced in a study of blood T cell repertoires in COVID-19 (dated by TCRdb to the early 2020s). Library construction relied on the immunoSEQ multiplex PCR assay. TCRdb carries this immuneACCESS record with in-frame sequences only. Its versions omit some clonotypes, under half of them owing to an unresolved V gene in the studies checked, with the rest unexplained. For this sample the table gives 80,000 to 95,000 clones, of which 86% were detected only once. Of the sample, around 26% falls within the top ten clones. Sequenced material: peripheral blood. Receptor source: a man aged 45-60 years with active or convalescent COVID-19.

The J gene is TRBJ2-7, the V gene TRBV19, with 7 bases aligning to TRBD1. The junction had 15 bases not matched to a gene; V was cut back by 10 bases and J by 6 bases. In germline, CDR1 is LNHDA, CDR2 SQIVND (reference sequence). The CDR3 has 14 amino acids. CDR3 loop: CANPGGVITSEQYF. As DNA, the CDR3 is TGTGCCAACCCAGGGGGAGTTATTACTAGCGAGCAGTACTTC.

The chain links TRBV9 to TRBJ1-2, with a weak D call TRBD1 (5 bases). V was trimmed by 2 bases and J by 0 bases, leaving 17 bases between them. CDR1 and CDR2 (germline): SGDLS, YYNGEE. This CDR3 has 17 residues. CDR3 amino acids: CASSVRASTGANYGYTF. Here the CDR3 DNA reads TGTGCCAGCAGCGTCCGTGCCTCAACGGGGGCTAACTATGGCTACACCTTC. The full variable domain, rest sourced from reference TRBV9 and TRBJ1-2, is DSGVTQTPKHLITATGQRVTLRCSPRSGDLSVYWYQQSLDQGLQFLIQYYNGEERAKGNILERFSAQQFPDLHSELNLSSLELGDSALYFCASSVRASTGANYGYTFGSGTRLTVV.